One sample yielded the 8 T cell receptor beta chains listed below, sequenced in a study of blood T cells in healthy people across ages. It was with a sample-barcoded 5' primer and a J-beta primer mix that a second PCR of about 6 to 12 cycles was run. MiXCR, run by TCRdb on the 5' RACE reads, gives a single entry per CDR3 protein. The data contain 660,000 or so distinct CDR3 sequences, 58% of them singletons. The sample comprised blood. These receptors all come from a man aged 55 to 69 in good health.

The CDR3 protein is CASMVDTGAGDTQYF. CDR3 bases: TGCGCCAGCATGGTGGATACAGGGGCAGGAGATACGCAGTATTTT. The rearrangement uses TRBV5-1 and TRBJ2-3; 7 bases line up with TRBD1. This CDR3 has 15 residues. CDR1 and CDR2 from the germline V gene are SGHRS and YFSETQ. V trimming: 6 bases; J trimming: 5 bases; junction bases outside the gene matches: 12.

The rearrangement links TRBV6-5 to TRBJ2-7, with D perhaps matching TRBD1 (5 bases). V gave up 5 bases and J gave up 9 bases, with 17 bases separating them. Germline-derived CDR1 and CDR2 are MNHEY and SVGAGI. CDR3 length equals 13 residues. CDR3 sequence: CASSNPVGRAQYF. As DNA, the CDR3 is TGTGCCAGCAGTAACCCCGTGGGGCGAGCGCAGTACTTC.

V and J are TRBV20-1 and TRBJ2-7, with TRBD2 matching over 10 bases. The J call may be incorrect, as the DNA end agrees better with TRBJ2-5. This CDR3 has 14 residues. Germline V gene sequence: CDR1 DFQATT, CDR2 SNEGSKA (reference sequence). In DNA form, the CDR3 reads TGCAGTGCTAGACCCCCTAGCGGGGGCAAGACCCAGTACTTC. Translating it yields CSARPPSGGKTQYF.

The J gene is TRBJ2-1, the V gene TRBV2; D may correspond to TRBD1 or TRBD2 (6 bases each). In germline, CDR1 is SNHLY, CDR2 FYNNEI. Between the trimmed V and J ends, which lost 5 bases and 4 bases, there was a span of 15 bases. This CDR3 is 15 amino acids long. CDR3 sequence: CASSRWGASYNEQFF. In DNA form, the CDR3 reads TGTGCCAGCAGTAGATGGGGGGCATCGTACAATGAGCAGTTCTTC. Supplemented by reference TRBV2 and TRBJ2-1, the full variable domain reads EPEVTQTPSHQVTQMGQEVILRCVPISNHLYFYWYRQILGQKVEFLVSFYNNEISEKSEIFDDQFSVERPDGSNFTLKIRSTKLEDSAMYFCASSRWGASYNEQFFGPGTRLTVL.

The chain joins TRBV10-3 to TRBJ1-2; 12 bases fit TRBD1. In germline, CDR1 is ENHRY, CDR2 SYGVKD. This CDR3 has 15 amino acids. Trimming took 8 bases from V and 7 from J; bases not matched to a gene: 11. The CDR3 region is CAIDLEGQGAFGYTF. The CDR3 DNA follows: TGTGCCATCGACTTAGAGGGACAGGGGGCATTTGGCTACACCTTC.

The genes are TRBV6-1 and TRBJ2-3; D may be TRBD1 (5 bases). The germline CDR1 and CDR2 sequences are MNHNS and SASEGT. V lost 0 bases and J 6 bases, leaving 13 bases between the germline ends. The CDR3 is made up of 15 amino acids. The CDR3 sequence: CASSEASREMDTQYF. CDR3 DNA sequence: TGTGCCAGCAGTGAAGCAAGCAGGGAAATGGATACGCAGTATTTT.

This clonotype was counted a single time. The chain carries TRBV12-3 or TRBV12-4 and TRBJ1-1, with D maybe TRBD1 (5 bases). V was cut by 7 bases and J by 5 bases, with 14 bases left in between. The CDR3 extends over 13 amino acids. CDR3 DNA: TGTGCCAGCACCCGGGATGAGGGGACTGAAGCTTTCTTT. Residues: CASTRDEGTEAFF.

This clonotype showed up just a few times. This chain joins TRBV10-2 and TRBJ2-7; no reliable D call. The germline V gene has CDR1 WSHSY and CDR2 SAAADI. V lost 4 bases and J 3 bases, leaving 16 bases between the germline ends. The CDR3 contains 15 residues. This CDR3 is CASSAPNSGFYEQYF. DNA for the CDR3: TGCGCCAGCAGTGCCCCTAACAGTGGGTTCTACGAGCAGTACTTC.